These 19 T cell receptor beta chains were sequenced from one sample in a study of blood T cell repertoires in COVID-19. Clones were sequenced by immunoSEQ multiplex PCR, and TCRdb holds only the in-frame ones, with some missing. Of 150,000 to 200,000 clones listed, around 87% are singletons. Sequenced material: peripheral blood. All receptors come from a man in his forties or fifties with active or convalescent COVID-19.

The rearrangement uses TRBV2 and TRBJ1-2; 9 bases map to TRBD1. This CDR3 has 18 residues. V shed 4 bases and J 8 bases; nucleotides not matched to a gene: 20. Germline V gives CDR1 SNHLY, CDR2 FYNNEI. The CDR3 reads CASSGRGWRSGQGSGYTF. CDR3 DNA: TGTGCCAGCAGTGGACGAGGATGGAGATCAGGACAGGGGAGCGGCTACACCTTC.

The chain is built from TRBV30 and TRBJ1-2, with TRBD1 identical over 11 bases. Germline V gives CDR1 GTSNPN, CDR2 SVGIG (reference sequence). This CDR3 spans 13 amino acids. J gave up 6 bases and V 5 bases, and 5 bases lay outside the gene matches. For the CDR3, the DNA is TGTGCCTGGGATGGACAGGGGGCTCATGGCTACACCTTC. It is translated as CAWDGQGAHGYTF. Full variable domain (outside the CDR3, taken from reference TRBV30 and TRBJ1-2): SQTIHQWPATLVQPVGSPLSLECTVEGTSNPNLYWYRQAAGRGLQLLFYSVGIGQISSEVPQNLSASRPQDRQFILSSKKLLLSDSGFYLCAWDGQGAHGYTFGSGTRLTVV.

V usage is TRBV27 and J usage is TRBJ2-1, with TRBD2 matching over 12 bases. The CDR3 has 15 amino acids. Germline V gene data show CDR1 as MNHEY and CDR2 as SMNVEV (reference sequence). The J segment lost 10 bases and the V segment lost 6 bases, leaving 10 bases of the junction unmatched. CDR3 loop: CASSRASGGAGEQFF. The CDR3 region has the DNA TGTGCCAGCAGCCGCGCTAGCGGGGGGGCAGGGGAGCAGTTCTTC.

CDR3 region: CASSPGRLAGVRETQYF. CDR3 nucleotide sequence: TGTGCCAGCAGCCCAGGCCGACTAGCGGGGGTTCGGGAGACCCAGTACTTC. V usage is TRBV7-3 and J usage is TRBJ2-5; 12 bases fit TRBD2. Germline-derived CDR1 and CDR2 are SGHTA and FQGTGA. The CDR3 extends over 17 amino acids. With V trimmed by 5 bases and J by 5 bases, 12 bases remained unmatched. The full variable domain, rest sourced from reference TRBV7-3 and TRBJ2-5, is GAGVSQTPSNKVTEKGKYVELRCDPISGHTALYWYRQSLGQGPEFLIYFQGTGAADDSGLPNDRFFAVRPEGSVSTLKIQRTERGDSAVYLCASSPGRLAGVRETQYFGPGTRLLVL.

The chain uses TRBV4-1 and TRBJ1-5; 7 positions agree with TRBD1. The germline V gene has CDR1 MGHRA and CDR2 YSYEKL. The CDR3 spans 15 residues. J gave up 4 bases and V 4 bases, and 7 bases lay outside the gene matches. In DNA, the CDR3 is TGCGCCAGCAGCCTGGGTACAGGGGTAAATCAGCCCCAGCATTTT. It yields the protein CASSLGTGVNQPQHF.

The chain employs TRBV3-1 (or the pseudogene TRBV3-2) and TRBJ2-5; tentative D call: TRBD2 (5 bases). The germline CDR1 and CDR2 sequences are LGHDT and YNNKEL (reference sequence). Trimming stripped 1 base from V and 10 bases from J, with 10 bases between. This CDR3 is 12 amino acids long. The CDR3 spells CASSQGELGQYF. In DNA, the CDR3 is TGTGCCAGCAGCCAAGGGGAGTTGGGCCAGTACTTC.

The CDR3: CASSRTGTGVGSSEQYF. The CDR3 DNA follows: TGTGCCAGCAGCCGAACCGGGACAGGGGTTGGTTCGTCCGAGCAGTACTTC. This chain joins TRBV3-1 (or the pseudogene TRBV3-2) and TRBJ2-7; 10 nucleotides match TRBD1. The CDR3 has 17 residues. The V gene's germline CDR1 is LGHDT and CDR2 YNNKEL (reference sequence). J gave up 6 bases and V 4 bases, and 15 bases lay outside the gene matches.

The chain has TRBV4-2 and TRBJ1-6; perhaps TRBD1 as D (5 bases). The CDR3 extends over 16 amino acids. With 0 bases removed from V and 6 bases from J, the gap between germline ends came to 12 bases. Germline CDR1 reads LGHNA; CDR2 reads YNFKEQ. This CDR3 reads CASSQDVAGRNSPLHF. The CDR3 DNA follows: TGTGCCAGCAGCCAAGATGTAGCAGGGCGTAATTCACCCCTCCACTTT.

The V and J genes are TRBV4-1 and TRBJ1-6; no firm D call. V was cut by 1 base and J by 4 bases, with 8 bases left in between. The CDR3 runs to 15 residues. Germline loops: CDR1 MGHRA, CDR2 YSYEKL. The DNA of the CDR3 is TGCGCCAGCAGCCAAGTAAACGGTTATAATTCACCCCTCCACTTT. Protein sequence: CASSQVNGYNSPLHF.

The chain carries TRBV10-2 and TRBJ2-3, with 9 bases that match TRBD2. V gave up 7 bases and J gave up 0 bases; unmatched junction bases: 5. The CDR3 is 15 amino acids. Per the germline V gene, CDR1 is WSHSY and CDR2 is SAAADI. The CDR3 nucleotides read TGCGCCAGCAACCCGGGACTAGCTAGCACAGATACGCAGTATTTT. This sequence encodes CASNPGLASTDTQYF.

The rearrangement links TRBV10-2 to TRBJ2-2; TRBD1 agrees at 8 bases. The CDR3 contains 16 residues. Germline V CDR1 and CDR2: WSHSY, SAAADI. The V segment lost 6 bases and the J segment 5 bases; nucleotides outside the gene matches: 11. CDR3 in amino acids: CASSPDRTGFTGELFF. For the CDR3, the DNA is TGCGCCAGCAGCCCTGACCGGACAGGGTTTACCGGGGAGCTGTTTTTT.

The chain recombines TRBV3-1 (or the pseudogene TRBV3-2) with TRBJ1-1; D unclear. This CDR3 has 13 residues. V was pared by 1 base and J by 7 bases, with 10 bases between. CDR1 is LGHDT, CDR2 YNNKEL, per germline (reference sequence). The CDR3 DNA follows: TGTGCCAGCAGCCAAGGAGGGAGGAATGAAGCTTTCTTT. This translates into CASSQGGRNEAFF.

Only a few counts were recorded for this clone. The CDR3 sequence: CASSDGQSYEQYF. The CDR3 DNA is TGTGCCAGCAGTGACGGACAGTCCTACGAGCAGTACTTC. This chain joins TRBV25-1 and TRBJ2-7; a possible D gene is TRBD1 (6 bases). The CDR3 runs 13 residues. Per germline, CDR1 MGHDK and CDR2 SYGVNS. The V end was cut by 3 bases, the J end by 1 base, with 7 bases between.

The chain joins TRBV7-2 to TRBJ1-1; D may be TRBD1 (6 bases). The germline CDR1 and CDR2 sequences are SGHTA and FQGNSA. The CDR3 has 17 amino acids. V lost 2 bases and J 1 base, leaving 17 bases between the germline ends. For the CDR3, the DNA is TGTGCCAGCAGCTTAATAAACTGGGGACACCGGAACACTGAAGCTTTCTTT. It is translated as CASSLINWGHRNTEAFF.

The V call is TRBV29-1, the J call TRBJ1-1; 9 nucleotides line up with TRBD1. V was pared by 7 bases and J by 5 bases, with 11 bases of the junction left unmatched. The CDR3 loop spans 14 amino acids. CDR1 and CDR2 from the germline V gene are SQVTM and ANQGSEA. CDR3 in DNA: TGCAGCGCACTTGCCGGGACAGGGCGAACTGAAGCTTTCTTT. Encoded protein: CSALAGTGRTEAFF.

This CDR3 is CASSQDRGRIYGYTF. The CDR3 nucleotides are TGCGCCAGCAGCCAAGATCGGGGGAGAATATATGGCTACACCTTC. V gene TRBV4-3 combines with J gene TRBJ1-2; TRBD1 is a possible D gene (5 bases). The CDR3 runs to 15 residues. Deletions cut 0 bases from V and 5 bases from J, with 13 bases between. From germline, CDR1 is LGHNA and CDR2 YSLEER.

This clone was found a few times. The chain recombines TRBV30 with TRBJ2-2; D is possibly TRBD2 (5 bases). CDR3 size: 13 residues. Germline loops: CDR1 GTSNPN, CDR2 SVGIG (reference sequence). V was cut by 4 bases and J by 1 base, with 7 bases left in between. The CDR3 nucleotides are TGTGCCTGGACCCGGGGGAACACCGGGGAGCTGTTTTTT. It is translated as CAWTRGNTGELFF.

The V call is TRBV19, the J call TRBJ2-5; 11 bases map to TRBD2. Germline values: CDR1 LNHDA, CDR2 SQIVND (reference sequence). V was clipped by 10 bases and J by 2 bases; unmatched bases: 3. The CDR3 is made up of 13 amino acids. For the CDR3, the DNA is TGTGCCACGACTAGCGGGGTACAAGAGACCCAGTACTTC. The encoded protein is CATTSGVQETQYF.

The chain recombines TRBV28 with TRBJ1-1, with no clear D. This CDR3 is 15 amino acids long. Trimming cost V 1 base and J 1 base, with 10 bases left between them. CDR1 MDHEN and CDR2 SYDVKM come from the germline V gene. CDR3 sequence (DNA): TGTGCCAGCAGTTTATTTGGAGGAGAGAACACTGAAGCTTTCTTT. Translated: CASSLFGGENTEAFF.